Given below is one TCR beta chain in context. Its antigen is unidentified. V lost 0 bases and J lost 6, with 17 bases in between. CDR3 length: 16 residues. Germline CDR1 reads SGHRS; CDR2 reads YFSETQ. This sample is part of a study of early T cells in non-severe SARS-CoV-2 infection. Study overall: Sequencing targeted bulk RNA from unsorted whole blood, leaving chains unpaired.

Study-level results: Matching against VDJdb likely underestimated virus-specific expansions, favoring anti-spike CD8.

Individually, cDNA molecules had unique molecular identifiers attached to them. TCRdb independently ran MiXCR on the 5' RACE reads; one entry per CDR3 protein. The repertoire holds tens of thousands of distinct CDR3 sequences, with over 4.5% as singletons. The genes are TRBV5-1 and TRBJ2-3; TRBD2 is a possible D gene (6 bases). The sequence was collected from an adult who was a healthcare worker with PCR-confirmed SARS-CoV-2 infection or an uninfected control (not recorded which). Sequenced: whole blood. The CDR3 spells CASSLVGGSLSDTQYF. The CDR3, as DNA: TGCGCCAGCAGCTTGGTGGGAGGCTCCCTATCTGATACGCAGTATTTT.